The present T cell receptor beta chain was sequenced within a study of OX40 agonist ivuxolimab in advanced cancers. Context from the whole study: The costimulatory receptor OX40 (CD134) was targeted by ivuxolimab, a fully human IgG2 agonistic monoclonal antibody. Intravenous ivuxolimab was administered to patients every 2 weeks at six dose levels: 0.01, 0.1, 0.3, 1.5, 3 and 10 mg/kg. The purpose of peripheral TCRbeta sequencing was to test whether ivuxolimab changed TCR sequence diversity and led to clonal T-cell expansion. A male proportion of approximately 83% and a mean age of roughly 58 years, ranging from 23 to 79, were recorded for the dose-escalation cohort. Of the approximately 50 dose-escalation patients, hepatocellular carcinoma was present in approximately 20, melanoma in roughly 15, renal cell carcinoma in 9 and head and neck cancer in 9. The paper describes the monotherapy dose-escalation part (N of about 57 patients) of the phase I trial of ivuxolimab. Prior anti-PD-1, anti-PD-L1 or anti-CTLA-4 therapy was permitted, and approximately 42% of dose-escalation patients had received checkpoint inhibitors. Partial responses were achieved by three dose-escalation patients, of whom one had hepatocellular carcinoma and two had cutaneous melanoma. Findings and caveats that apply to the study as a whole: The antigen specificity of the clonally expanded peripheral T cells was not determined. Low levels of normalized T-cell clonal expansion were also shown by some nonresponding patients. After ivuxolimab, expanded clones were on average more numerous among CD8+ T cells than among CD4+ T cells. At doses from 0.1 to 3.0 mg/kg, clonal expansion was seen in both CD4+ and CD8+ blood T cells between baseline and week 6. In the 0.1-3.0 mg/kg groups, partial responders were among the patients with the lowest normalized peripheral clonal expansion, particularly in CD8+ T cells.

The trial excluded patients who had a history of autoimmune disease or were on systemic immunosuppression. In every dose cohort, peripheral blood was drawn for TCR sequencing at baseline, cycle 4 day 1, and cycle 7 day 1. The samples were drawn from a first-in-human, open-label, multicenter phase I dose-escalation trial of ivuxolimab. The trial enrolled adults with locally advanced or metastatic head and neck squamous cell, hepatocellular, melanoma or renal cell carcinoma. Before TCR sequencing, CD4+ and CD8+ T cells were separately sorted from peripheral blood. To note about this clone: The antigen it recognizes is unknown. There are no base qualities to consult, and no much larger clone falls within one base.

Genomic DNA was isolated from the sorted cells so that the TCRbeta CDR3 region could be sequenced. TCRbeta CDR3 regions were sequenced using the immunoSEQ Assay. TCRdb took over this immuneACCESS table, retaining in-frame rearrangements with V and J assigned. Such tables are incomplete; in checked studies, under half of the missing clones stem from an unresolved V gene, and the remainder is unexplained. In this sample the table shows about 50,000 clones, about 88% of which occur a single time. Of the sample, about 7% is held by the ten largest clones. Trimming removed 6 bases from V and 2 bases from J, leaving 4 bases between the germline ends. CDR1 is given as SNHLY and CDR2 as FYNNEI, both from the germline V gene. The CDR3 runs 12 residues from the cysteine to the phenylalanine. CDR3 DNA is the only sequence kept; it has 36 bases, read in frame from the first base.

The TCR comes from an adult with an advanced solid tumor such as melanoma, head and neck, liver or kidney cancer. The sample here was CD4+ or CD8+ T cells sorted from blood, taken in a trial of the OX40 agonist ivuxolimab. The V and J segments used are TRBV2 and TRBJ2-2; the D gene cannot be resolved reliably. The nucleotides read TGTGCCAGCAGACCCAACACCGGGGAGCTGTTTTTT. Its coded protein is CASRPNTGELFF. Where the CDR3 stops, the reference TRBV2 and TRBJ2-2 genes take over; the full variable domain is EPEVTQTPSHQVTQMGQEVILRCVPISNHLYFYWYRQILGQKVEFLVSFYNNEISEKSEIFDDQFSVERPDGSNFTLKIRSTKLEDSAMYFCASRPNTGELFFGEGSRLTVL.